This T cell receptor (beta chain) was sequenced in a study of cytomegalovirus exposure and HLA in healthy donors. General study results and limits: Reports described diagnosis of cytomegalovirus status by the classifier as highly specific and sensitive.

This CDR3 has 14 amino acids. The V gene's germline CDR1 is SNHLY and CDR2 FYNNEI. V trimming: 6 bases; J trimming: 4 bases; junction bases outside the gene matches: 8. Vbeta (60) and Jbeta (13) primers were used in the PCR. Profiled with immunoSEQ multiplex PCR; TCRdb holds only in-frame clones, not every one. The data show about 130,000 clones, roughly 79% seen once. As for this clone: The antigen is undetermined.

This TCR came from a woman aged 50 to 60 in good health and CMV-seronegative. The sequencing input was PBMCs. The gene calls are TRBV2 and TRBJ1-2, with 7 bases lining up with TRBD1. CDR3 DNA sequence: TGTGCCAGCAGGGTCTCGACAGGGCCCTATGGCTACACCTTC. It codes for CASRVSTGPYGYTF.